This TCR beta chain was identified in a study of shared clonotypes between healthy human individuals. In regard to this clone: Its antigen remains unknown.

In the original processing: Junction-only sequences without quality scores came from ImmunoSEQ, so filtering differed. Using immunoSEQ multiplex PCR, the repertoire was profiled, and TCRdb retains in-frame clones only, with some absent. That table supplies the V and J calls and clone size; D and trimming were determined from the DNA. The sample shows 2 million to 2.5 million clones, 95% of them seen only once. There are 14 residues in the CDR3. Trimming stripped 7 bases from V and 5 bases from J, with 14 bases between. In germline, CDR1 is MGHDK, CDR2 SYGVNS. Study-wide points: Tissues were not sampled, only blood, and their repertoires likely differ.

Material for sequencing was naive CD4+ T cells sorted from blood. The subset denotes: CD45RA+ positively selected. The receptor comes from a man between 18 and 35 years old in good health. The J gene is TRBJ2-2, the V gene TRBV25-1; D may be TRBD2 (5 bases). Here the CDR3 reads CASKRDEGTGELFF. In nucleotides, the CDR3 is TGTGCCAGCAAGAGGGATGAGGGAACCGGGGAGCTGTTTTTT.